The sequence of this T cell receptor (beta chain) was determined in a study of early T cells in non-severe SARS-CoV-2 infection. Attachment of unique molecular identifiers to individual cDNA molecules was performed. One entry per CDR3 protein, called by TCRdb with MiXCR from the 5' RACE reads. Of tens of thousands of distinct CDR3 sequences listed, 2.9% were seen once; the top ten hold about 0.72%. Sequenced: whole blood. This clonotype was sampled from an adult who was a healthcare worker with PCR-confirmed SARS-CoV-2 infection or an uninfected control (not recorded which).

The CDR3 region is CASSHPLNYNEQFF. For the CDR3, the DNA is TGTGCCAGCAGCCATCCTCTCAACTACAATGAGCAGTTCTTC. This chain connects TRBV7-9 to TRBJ2-1; no reliable D call. There are 14 residues in the CDR3. Deletions cut 5 bases from V and 3 bases from J, with 11 bases between. CDR1 and CDR2 (germline): SEHNR, FQNEAQ (reference sequence).